These 10 T cell receptor beta chains were sequenced from one sample in a study of shared clonotypes between healthy human individuals. The assay was immunoSEQ multiplex PCR, and TCRdb's table has in-frame clones only and misses some. The table lists fewer than 650,000 clones, around 80% of them singletons. Sequencing input: PBMCs. These receptors were obtained from a woman aged 40 to 50 in good health. Some clones in this sample may be carry-over from other donors' samples.

The chain recombines TRBV6-5 with TRBJ2-7; TRBD2 aligns across 8 bases. The junction had 11 bases not matched to a gene; V was cut back by 5 bases and J by 5 bases. The CDR3 extends over 15 amino acids. Germline CDR1 reads MNHEY; CDR2 reads SVGAGI. The CDR3 is CASSGLSGSVNEQYF. CDR3 DNA: TGTGCCAGCAGTGGCTTGAGCGGGAGCGTCAACGAGCAGTACTTC.

V usage is TRBV10-1 and J usage is TRBJ1-3; 7 bases are a match to TRBD1. The CDR3 contains 17 residues. CDR1 and CDR2 from the germline V gene are WNHNN and SYGVQD (reference sequence). Losses at the gene ends were 7 bases for V and 0 bases for J; bases not matched to a gene: 12. The CDR3: CASTTFPDRDSGNTIYF. The CDR3 bases are TGCGCCAGCACCACCTTCCCCGACAGGGACTCTGGAAACACCATATATTTT.

This clone has just a few counts. The chain uses TRBV27 and TRBJ2-7; perhaps TRBD2 as D (6 bases). The CDR3 contains 15 residues. Per germline, CDR1 MNHEY and CDR2 SMNVEV (reference sequence). V was clipped by 0 bases and J by 2 bases, with 11 bases between them. The chain's CDR3 is CASSLSAGPAYEQYF. CDR3 sequence (DNA): TGTGCCAGCAGTTTATCGGCGGGGCCTGCCTACGAGCAGTACTTC.

The J gene is TRBJ2-7, the V gene TRBV10-3; D is perhaps TRBD1 (6 bases). The CDR3 is 15 residues long. The germline V and J ends were trimmed by 6 bases and 9 bases, with 24 bases remaining between them. Germline V gives CDR1 ENHRY, CDR2 SYGVKD. The CDR3 DNA reads TGTGCCATCAGCGCTCACCGGGACACGGACCTAGGGCAGTACTTC. Translating it yields CAISAHRDTDLGQYF.

This clone was recorded only once. For the CDR3, the DNA is TGTGCCAGCAGCCTCCTTGGTGGGGAGCAGTACTTC. Translating it yields CASSLLGGEQYF. V gene TRBV7-9 combines with J gene TRBJ2-7; D uncertain. With 5 bases removed from V and 7 bases from J, the gap between germline ends came to 12 bases. CDR1 SEHNR and CDR2 FQNEAQ come from the germline V gene (reference sequence). The CDR3 length is 12 residues.

This clone was counted only a few times. This rearrangement joins TRBV19 to TRBJ1-5, with a tentative D call TRBD1 (6 bases). The V end was cut by 9 bases, the J end by 0 bases, with 12 bases between. Germline V CDR1 and CDR2: LNHDA, SQIVND (reference sequence). The CDR3 length is 14 residues. CDR3 sequence: CARGQGFSNQPQHF. In DNA, the CDR3 is TGTGCCAGGGGTCAGGGGTTTAGCAATCAGCCCCAGCATTTT.

This chain uses TRBV15 with TRBJ1-1, with 9 bases aligning to TRBD1. Germline trimming cut 2 bases from V and 6 bases from J; bases unmatched to any gene: 10. The CDR3 contains 16 residues. CDR1 is LNHNV, CDR2 YYDKDF, per germline (reference sequence). The CDR3 reads CATSRSTTGGFPEAFF. For the CDR3, the DNA is TGTGCCACCAGCAGATCTACGACAGGGGGGTTCCCTGAAGCTTTCTTT.

The gene calls are TRBV7-9 and TRBJ1-2; 7 bases map to TRBD1. V was clipped by 4 bases and J by 6 bases; unmatched bases: 5. The CDR3 loop spans 13 amino acids. CDR1 is SEHNR and CDR2 is FQNEAQ in the germline V gene (reference sequence). In nucleotides, the CDR3 is TGTGCCAGCAGCTCGCGGGACAGCAATGGCTACACCTTC. Translating it yields CASSSRDSNGYTF.

The rearrangement uses TRBV29-1 and TRBJ2-1, with TRBD1 as a possible D gene (6 bases). Trimming left V 4 bases short and J 13 bases short, with 20 bases between. Per the germline V gene, CDR1 is SQVTM and CDR2 is ANQGSEA. The CDR3 has 13 residues. The CDR3, as DNA: TGCAGCGTTGGTCCCGGGACATTTTTGGGACAGTTCTTC. This translates into CSVGPGTFLGQFF.

V is TRBV6-6 and J is TRBJ2-1; 8 bases align to TRBD2. Germline lookup yields CDR1 MNHNY and CDR2 SVGAGI (reference sequence). There are 12 residues in the CDR3. The V segment lost 5 bases and the J segment 8 bases; nucleotides outside the gene matches: 2. CDR3 DNA: TGTGCCAGCAGTGCGGGAGGCGATGAGCAGTTCTTC. It translates to CASSAGGDEQFF.